The 10 T cell receptor beta chains below all came from one sample that was sequenced in a study of early T cells in non-severe SARS-CoV-2 infection. TCRdb independently ran MiXCR on the 5' RACE reads; one entry per CDR3 protein. Here the sample spans under 70,000 distinct CDR3 sequences, more than 12% being singletons. The sample in question was whole blood, obtained at baseline. The receptors here all came from an adult who was a healthcare worker with PCR-confirmed SARS-CoV-2 infection or an uninfected control (not recorded which).

This clonotype was detected many times. V usage is TRBV13 and J usage is TRBJ1-1; 9 bases align to TRBD1. Germline CDR1 PRHDT, CDR2 FYEKMQ (reference sequence). The CDR3 has 16 amino acids. J was trimmed by 4 bases and V by 3 bases; bases with no gene match: 9. The CDR3 DNA follows: TGTGCCAGCAGCTTGGGACAGGGCGGTGGGCGCACTGAAGCTTTCTTT. Protein product: CASSLGQGGGRTEAFF.

The chain has TRBV10-2 and TRBJ2-1; D may be TRBD2 (6 bases). The V end lost 7 bases, the J end lost 4 bases, and 14 bases lay between the germline ends. The CDR3 contains 14 residues. Germline loops: CDR1 WSHSY, CDR2 SAAADI. The CDR3 region is CASTPGGIYNEQFF. CDR3 in DNA: TGCGCCAGCACCCCTGGCGGGATTTACAATGAGCAGTTCTTC.

This clonotype was observed a handful of times. The J gene is TRBJ2-3, the V gene TRBV3-1; D remains unclear. The germline CDR1 and CDR2 sequences are LGHDT and YNNKEL (reference sequence). The CDR3 spans 11 residues. V dropped 6 bases and J dropped 1 base, with 2 bases sitting between them. CDR3 residues: CASRRTDTQYF. The DNA of the CDR3 is TGTGCCAGCAGGCGCACAGATACGCAGTATTTT.

This clonotype occurred a few times. The chain recombines TRBV20-1 with TRBJ2-3; no clear D. Per the germline V gene, CDR1 is DFQATT and CDR2 is SNEGSKA (reference sequence). The CDR3 contains 15 residues. The V and J ends lost 5 bases and 1 base respectively, with 16 bases between them. The CDR3, as DNA: TGCAGTGCTCAGGCTCGGTTGTTGGGCACAGATACGCAGTATTTT. This encodes CSAQARLLGTDTQYF.

This clonotype was detected a few times. The chain carries TRBV2 and TRBJ1-1; the match to TRBD1 covers 7 bases. The CDR3 is 13 residues long. V trimming: 9 bases; J trimming: 1 base; junction bases outside the gene matches: 5. Looked up from germline, CDR1 is SNHLY and CDR2 is FYNNEI. CDR3 in amino acids: CASEGTANTEAFF. CDR3 nucleotides: TGTGCCAGTGAAGGGACAGCGAACACTGAAGCTTTCTTT.

This clonotype turned up a few times. V and J are TRBV5-1 and TRBJ2-1; 8 bases align to TRBD2. The CDR3 has 15 residues. Losses at the gene ends were 5 bases for V and 2 bases for J; bases not matched to a gene: 6. Per the germline V gene, CDR1 is SGHRS and CDR2 is YFSETQ. This chain's CDR3 is CASSALAEAYNEQFF. The DNA for the CDR3 is TGCGCCAGCAGTGCACTAGCGGAGGCCTACAATGAGCAGTTCTTC.

This clonotype was seen only a few times. The rearrangement joins TRBV12-3 or TRBV12-4 to TRBJ2-3; D remains unclear. This CDR3 spans 15 amino acids. Trimming left V 1 base short and J 3 bases short, with 11 bases between. CDR3 bases: TGTGCCAGCAGTTTAGGGCTAAGAAGGACAGATACGCAGTATTTT. Translated, it gives CASSLGLRRTDTQYF.

J is TRBJ2-2 and V is TRBV25-1; the match to TRBD1 covers 8 bases. V was pared by 6 bases and J by 4 bases, with 4 bases of the junction left unmatched. Per the germline V gene, CDR1 is MGHDK and CDR2 is SYGVNS. The CDR3 length is 14 residues. In DNA, the CDR3 is TGTGCCAGCAGGAGGACAGGGAGCACCGGGGAGCTGTTTTTT. Its translation: CASRRTGSTGELFF.

The chain couples TRBV19 to TRBJ2-3; the match to TRBD2 covers 12 bases. Germline trimming cut 6 bases from V and 6 bases from J; bases unmatched to any gene: 7. CDR3 length: 15 residues. CDR1 and CDR2 (germline): LNHDA, SQIVND (reference sequence). The CDR3 DNA reads as TGTGCCAGTAGGTTGACTAGCGGGAGTCCTGATACGCAGTATTTT. Its translation is CASRLTSGSPDTQYF.

The rearrangement links TRBV6-1 to TRBJ1-1; D is unclear. V lost 8 bases to trimming and J lost 0 bases, with 13 bases between them. The germline V gene has CDR1 MNHNS and CDR2 SASEGT. There are 14 residues in the CDR3. As DNA, the CDR3 is TGTGCCAGCTCCCCGACCCATTTGAACACTGAAGCTTTCTTT. The encoded protein is CASSPTHLNTEAFF.